This T cell receptor beta chain originates from a study of blood T cell repertoires in COVID-19. Study-level background: Some COVID-19 samples were acute and others convalescent; all came from the United States, Italy and Spain. T cells, B-cell-depleted T cells, or PBMCs supplied cDNA or gDNA.

The germline V gene has CDR1 SGHRS and CDR2 YFSETQ. The CDR3 contains 17 residues. V was pared by 4 bases and J by 5 bases, with 8 bases of the junction left unmatched. Authors' processing steps: It was from reference gene primer amplification that nucleated cell counts were estimated. The method was immunoSEQ multiplex PCR; TCRdb's version includes in-frame clones alone and lacks a portion of them. From that table come the V and J calls and clone size; the DNA was used to work out D and trimming. The sample holds 200,000 to 300,000 clones, 85% seen once. The chain employs TRBV5-1 and TRBJ2-3, with 15 bases lining up with TRBD2. The sequence came from a woman aged 55-75 years with active or convalescent COVID-19. The specimen was peripheral blood. This chain's CDR3 is CASSEGLAGGPGDTQYF. CDR3 in DNA: TGCGCCAGCAGCGAAGGACTAGCGGGGGGGCCCGGAGATACGCAGTATTTT.